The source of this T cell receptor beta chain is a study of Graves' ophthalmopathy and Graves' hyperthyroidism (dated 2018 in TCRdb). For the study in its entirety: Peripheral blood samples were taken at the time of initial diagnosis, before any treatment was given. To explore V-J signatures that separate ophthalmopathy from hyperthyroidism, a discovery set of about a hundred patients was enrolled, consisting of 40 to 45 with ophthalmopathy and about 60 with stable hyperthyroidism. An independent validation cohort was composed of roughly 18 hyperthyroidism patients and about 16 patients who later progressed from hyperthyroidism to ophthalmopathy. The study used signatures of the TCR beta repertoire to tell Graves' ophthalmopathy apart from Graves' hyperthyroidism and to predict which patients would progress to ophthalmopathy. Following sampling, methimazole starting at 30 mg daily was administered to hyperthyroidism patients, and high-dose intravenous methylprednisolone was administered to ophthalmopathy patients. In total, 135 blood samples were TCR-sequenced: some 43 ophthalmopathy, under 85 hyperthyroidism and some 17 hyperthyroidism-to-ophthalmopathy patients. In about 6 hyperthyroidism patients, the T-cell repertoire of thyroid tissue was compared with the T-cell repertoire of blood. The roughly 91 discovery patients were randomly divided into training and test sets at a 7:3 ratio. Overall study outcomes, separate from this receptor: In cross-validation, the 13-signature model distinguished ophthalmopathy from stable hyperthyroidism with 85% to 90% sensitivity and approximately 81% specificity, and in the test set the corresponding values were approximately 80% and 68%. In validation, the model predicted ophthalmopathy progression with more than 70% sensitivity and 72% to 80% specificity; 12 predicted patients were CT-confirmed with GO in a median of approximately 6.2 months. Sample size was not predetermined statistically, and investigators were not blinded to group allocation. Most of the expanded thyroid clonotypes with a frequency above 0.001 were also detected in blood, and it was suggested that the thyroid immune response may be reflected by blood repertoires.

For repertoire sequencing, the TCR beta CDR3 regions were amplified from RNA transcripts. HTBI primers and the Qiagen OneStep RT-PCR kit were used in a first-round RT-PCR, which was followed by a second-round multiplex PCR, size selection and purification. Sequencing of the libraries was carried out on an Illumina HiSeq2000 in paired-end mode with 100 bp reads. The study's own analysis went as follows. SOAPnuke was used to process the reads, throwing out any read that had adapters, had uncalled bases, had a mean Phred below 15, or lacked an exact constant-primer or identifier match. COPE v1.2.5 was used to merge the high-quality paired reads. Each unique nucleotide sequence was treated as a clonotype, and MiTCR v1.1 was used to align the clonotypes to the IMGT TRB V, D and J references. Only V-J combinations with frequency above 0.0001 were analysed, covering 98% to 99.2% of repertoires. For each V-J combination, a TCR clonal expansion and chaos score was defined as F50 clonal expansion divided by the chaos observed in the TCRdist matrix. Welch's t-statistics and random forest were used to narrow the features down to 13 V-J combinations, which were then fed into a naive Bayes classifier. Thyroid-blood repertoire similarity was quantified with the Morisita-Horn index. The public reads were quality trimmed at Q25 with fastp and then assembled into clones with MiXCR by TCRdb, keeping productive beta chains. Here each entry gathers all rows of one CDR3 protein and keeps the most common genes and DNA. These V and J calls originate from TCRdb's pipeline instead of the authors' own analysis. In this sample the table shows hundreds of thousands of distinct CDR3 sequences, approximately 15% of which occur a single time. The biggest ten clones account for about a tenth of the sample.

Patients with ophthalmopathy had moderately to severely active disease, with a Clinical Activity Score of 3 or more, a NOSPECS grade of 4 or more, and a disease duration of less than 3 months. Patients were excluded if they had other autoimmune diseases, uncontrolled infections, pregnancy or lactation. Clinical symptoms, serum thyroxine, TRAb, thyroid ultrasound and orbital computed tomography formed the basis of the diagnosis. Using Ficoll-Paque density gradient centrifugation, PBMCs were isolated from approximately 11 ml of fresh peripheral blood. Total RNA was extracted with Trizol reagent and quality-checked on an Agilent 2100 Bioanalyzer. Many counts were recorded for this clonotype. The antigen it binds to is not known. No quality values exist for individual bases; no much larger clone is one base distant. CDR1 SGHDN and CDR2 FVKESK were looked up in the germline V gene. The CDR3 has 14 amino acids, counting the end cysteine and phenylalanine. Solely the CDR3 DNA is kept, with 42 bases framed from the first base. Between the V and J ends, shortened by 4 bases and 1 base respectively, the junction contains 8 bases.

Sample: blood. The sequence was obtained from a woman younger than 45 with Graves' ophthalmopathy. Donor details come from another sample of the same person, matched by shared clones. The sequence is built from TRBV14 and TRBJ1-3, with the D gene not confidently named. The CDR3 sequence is CASSLRTSGNTIYF. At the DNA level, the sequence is TGTGCCAGCAGCCTTCGGACTTCTGGAAACACCATATATTTT.